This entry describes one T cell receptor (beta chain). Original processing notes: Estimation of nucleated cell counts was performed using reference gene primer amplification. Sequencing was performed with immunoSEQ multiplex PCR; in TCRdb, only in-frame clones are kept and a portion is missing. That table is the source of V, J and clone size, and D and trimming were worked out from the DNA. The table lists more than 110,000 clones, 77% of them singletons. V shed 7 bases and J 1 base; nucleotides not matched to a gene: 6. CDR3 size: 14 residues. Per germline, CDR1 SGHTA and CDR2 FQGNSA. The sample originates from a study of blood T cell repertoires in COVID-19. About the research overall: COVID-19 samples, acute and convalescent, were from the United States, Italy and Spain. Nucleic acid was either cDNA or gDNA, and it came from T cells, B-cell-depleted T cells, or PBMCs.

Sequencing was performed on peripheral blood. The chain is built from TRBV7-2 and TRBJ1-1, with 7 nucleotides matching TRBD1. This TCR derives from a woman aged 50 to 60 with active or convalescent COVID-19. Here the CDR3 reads CASTLGQRNTEAFF. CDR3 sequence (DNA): TGTGCCAGCACCCTGGGACAGAGGAACACTGAAGCTTTCTTT.